This T cell receptor (beta chain) is drawn from a study of STAT5B mutations in CD4+ large granular lymphocyte leukemia. On the study more broadly: Healthy donors showed HLA-associated enrichment of the CDR3 'QG' motif.

This CDR3 has 13 amino acids. With 7 bases removed from V and 4 bases from J, the gap between germline ends came to 10 bases. Germline V gene sequence: CDR1 SNHLY, CDR2 FYNNEI. Study-wide results and caveats: Approximately 25% of private leukemic clonotypes occurred rarely in other patients' non-leukemic repertoires.

About this clone itself: The antigen is undetermined.

Measured with immunoSEQ multiplex PCR; TCRdb has only the in-frame clones, and not every one. The table includes about 34,000 clones, 69% detected once. The sequence came from a human donor in good health. This rearrangement joins TRBV2 to TRBJ1-4; D is undetermined. Sequencing was done on a sample of CD4+ T cells from blood buffy coats. This CDR3 is CASNTDGNEKLFF. The CDR3 bases are TGTGCCAGCAATACTGACGGTAATGAAAAACTGTTTTTT. Full variable domain (remainder filled in from reference TRBV2 and TRBJ1-4): EPEVTQTPSHQVTQMGQEVILRCVPISNHLYFYWYRQILGQKVEFLVSFYNNEISEKSEIFDDQFSVERPDGSNFTLKIRSTKLEDSAMYFCASNTDGNEKLFFGSGTQLSVL.